These 30 T cell receptor beta chains share one sample of origin, sequenced in a study of blood T cell repertoires in COVID-19. This table comes from immunoSEQ multiplex PCR, and its TCRdb copy is limited to in-frame clones, with some not included. In the table there are approximately 300,000 clones, 85% of which are singletons. Sequencing was performed on PBMCs or T cells enriched from blood (not recorded which). These receptors were obtained from a woman in her 30s who had been exposed to COVID-19.

The chain combines TRBV18 with TRBJ2-1; 8 nucleotides agree with TRBD1. Unmatched junction bases numbered 5, after V lost 3 bases and J lost 7 bases. Germline CDR1 KGHSH, CDR2 LQKENI. CDR3 length: 14 residues. CDR3 residues: CASSPGQGGNEQFF. The DNA for the CDR3 is TGTGCCAGCTCACCCGGACAGGGTGGGAATGAGCAGTTCTTC.

The V gene is TRBV19, the J gene TRBJ2-1; the match to TRBD2 covers 8 bases. The ends lost 6 bases at V and 0 bases at J; junction bases unmatched: 7. The CDR3 is 16 amino acids. Per germline, CDR1 LNHDA and CDR2 SQIVND (reference sequence). The CDR3 DNA is TGTGCCAGTAGCAGGCAGCGGGGGAGCTCCTACAATGAGCAGTTCTTC. Translated, it gives CASSRQRGSSYNEQFF. Drawing the rest from reference TRBV19 and TRBJ2-1, the complete variable domain is DGGITQSPKYLFRKEGQNVTLSCEQNLNHDAMYWYRQDPGQGLRLIYYSQIVNDFQKGDIAEGYSVSREKKESFPLTVTSAQKNPTAFYLCASSRQRGSSYNEQFFGPGTRLTVL.

The chain recombines TRBV28 with TRBJ1-2; D is possibly TRBD1 (6 bases). CDR3 length: 15 amino acids. V lost 8 bases, J lost 4 bases, and 20 bases lay in between. Per germline, CDR1 MDHEN and CDR2 SYDVKM. As DNA, the CDR3 is TGTGCCAGCCTTTTTTCCGGGGGGGGCGCCTATGGCTACACCTTC. As protein: CASLFSGGGAYGYTF.

The rearrangement joins TRBV9 to TRBJ2-7, with D maybe TRBD1 (5 bases). The CDR3 extends over 15 amino acids. V lost 1 base, J lost 0 bases, and 11 bases lay in between. The germline gives CDR1 SGDLS, CDR2 YYNGEE. CDR3 sequence: CASSVMQGSSYEQYF. The CDR3 nucleotides read TGTGCCAGCAGCGTAATGCAGGGAAGCTCCTACGAGCAGTACTTC.

This sequence joins TRBV7-9 and TRBJ1-5; 8 positions match TRBD1. With 5 bases clipped from V and 3 bases from J, the junction kept 3 bases outside the gene matches. This CDR3 has 14 residues. Germline V gene lookup returns CDR1 SEHNR and CDR2 FQNEAQ (reference sequence). Here the CDR3 reads CASSIQGDNQPQHF. As DNA, the CDR3 is TGTGCCAGCAGCATACAGGGGGACAATCAGCCCCAGCATTTT.

The chain joins TRBV4-1 to TRBJ2-3, with D unresolved. Per germline, CDR1 MGHRA and CDR2 YSYEKL. Trimming removed 1 base at V and 2 bases at J, with 16 bases between. There are 17 residues in the CDR3. The CDR3 nucleotides are TGCGCCAGCAGCCAAGCGTTCGGTCCTACCCTCACAGATACGCAGTATTTT. Translating gives CASSQAFGPTLTDTQYF.

The chain carries TRBV19 and TRBJ1-2, with 8 nucleotides matching TRBD1. The trim removed 6 bases at V and 4 bases at J, leaving 13 bases unmatched. CDR1 LNHDA and CDR2 SQIVND come from the germline V gene (reference sequence). The CDR3 spans 16 residues. The CDR3 DNA reads TGTGCCAGTAGCACTGAAAGACAGGGGTTCGGCTATGGCTACACCTTC. This gives the protein CASSTERQGFGYGYTF.

The rearrangement links TRBV19 to TRBJ2-2; 8 bases line up with TRBD2. Germline V gene lookup returns CDR1 LNHDA and CDR2 SQIVND (reference sequence). Trimming removed 5 bases from V and 6 bases from J; junction bases left unmatched: 11. This CDR3 has 16 residues. Written as DNA, the CDR3 is TGTGCCAGTAGTGCTACCGGGACTAGATTCGCCGGGGAGCTGTTTTTT. This translates into CASSATGTRFAGELFF.

The V and J genes are TRBV5-1 and TRBJ1-2, with 9 bases aligning to TRBD1. The CDR3 has 15 amino acids. Trimming cost V 0 bases and J 6 bases; bases outside gene matches: 6. Looked up from germline, CDR1 is SGHRS and CDR2 is YFSETQ. CDR3 nucleotides: TGCGCCAGCAGCTTGGGGGACAGGGAAGCGGATGGCTACACCTTC. Amino acid sequence: CASSLGDREADGYTF.

This clone was seen once. CDR3: CASFSGGDYNEQFF. CDR3 nucleotide sequence: TGTGCCAGCTTTTCAGGCGGGGACTACAATGAGCAGTTCTTC. The J gene is TRBJ2-1, the V gene TRBV7-3, with D perhaps matching TRBD2 (6 bases). The V end lost 8 bases, the J end lost 3 bases, and 14 bases lay between the germline ends. Per germline, CDR1 SGHTA and CDR2 FQGTGA. The CDR3 has 14 amino acids.

The V and J genes are TRBV30 and TRBJ1-5; tentatively, D is TRBD1 (5 bases). This CDR3 has 13 amino acids. Germline V lookup: CDR1 GTSNPN, CDR2 SVGIG (reference sequence). Trimming removed 5 bases from V and 2 bases from J, with 10 bases in between. The CDR3 sequence is CAWGAGGNQPQHF. CDR3 nucleotide sequence: TGTGCCTGGGGGGCCGGGGGCAATCAGCCCCAGCATTTT.

The chain is built from TRBV11-2 and TRBJ1-5; a possible D gene is TRBD1 (5 bases). Trimming removed 5 bases from V and 8 bases from J, with 16 bases in between. Germline loops: CDR1 SGHAT, CDR2 FQNNGV. CDR3 length equals 14 residues. DNA of the CDR3: TGTGCCAGCAGCAGACGAAACCAGGGCGAGCCCCAGCATTTT. It specifies CASSRRNQGEPQHF.

The chain recombines TRBV28 with TRBJ1-6; 8 bases fit TRBD1. The CDR3 consists of 18 residues. Germline V gene lookup returns CDR1 MDHEN and CDR2 SYDVKM. The trim removed 3 bases at V and 8 bases at J, leaving 15 bases unmatched. The CDR3 spells CASSFPDRVNSGYSPLHF. In nucleotides, the CDR3 is TGTGCCAGCAGTTTCCCGGACAGGGTAAATAGTGGGTATTCACCCCTCCACTTT.

The genes are TRBV10-1 and TRBJ1-5, with a possible D match to TRBD1 (5 bases). V was shortened by 10 bases and J by 3 bases, with 22 bases between the two germline ends. This CDR3 has 16 amino acids. CDR1 and CDR2 (germline): WNHNN, SYGVQD (reference sequence). CDR3 in amino acids: CATPTLTREVNQPQHF. For the CDR3, the DNA is TGCGCCACCCCGACTCTCACCAGGGAAGTCAATCAGCCCCAGCATTTT.

The chain employs TRBV2 and TRBJ1-1; maybe TRBD1 (5 bases). The CDR3 sequence is 13 residues long. The V end lost 6 bases, the J end lost 0 bases, and 8 bases lay between the germline ends. Germline CDR1 SNHLY, CDR2 FYNNEI. The CDR3 DNA reads TGTGCCAGCAGGCGGGGGATGAACACTGAAGCTTTCTTT. Translation: CASRRGMNTEAFF.

This chain links TRBV11-2 with TRBJ2-6; TRBD1 is a possible D gene (5 bases). Germline CDR1 is SGHAT and CDR2 is FQNNGV. V lost 4 bases and J lost 0, with 19 bases in between. The CDR3 has 19 residues. CDR3 nucleotide sequence: TGTGCCAGCAGCTGGGTTTCGAGACAGCCCCTCTCTGGGGCCAACGTCCTGACTTTC. Translated: CASSWVSRQPLSGANVLTF.

CDR3 in DNA: TGTGCCAGCAGCTTTGGGAACAGGGGCAGCAAGTCCTACAATGAGCAGTTCTTC. Encoded protein: CASSFGNRGSKSYNEQFF. The chain is built from TRBV5-4 and TRBJ2-1; 7 bases fit TRBD1. Looked up from germline, CDR1 is SGHNT and CDR2 is YYREEE (reference sequence). The CDR3 loop spans 18 amino acids. V lost 2 bases to trimming and J lost 1 base; unmatched junction nucleotides: 12.

This clone has only one observation. The rearrangement uses TRBV7-2 and TRBJ2-5; the match to TRBD2 covers 9 bases. CDR1 and CDR2 from the germline V gene are SGHTA and FQGNSA. This CDR3 has 15 residues. V shed 3 bases, J shed 2 bases, and the junction held 4 bases outside the gene matches. The CDR3 DNA reads TGTGCCAGCAGCTTTCAGCGGGGGGCTCAAGAGACCCAGTACTTC. Protein: CASSFQRGAQETQYF.

CDR3 DNA sequence: TGCGCCAGCAGCTTCGGACAGGGGAGTGGCTACACCTTC. This gives the protein CASSFGQGSGYTF. This sequence joins TRBV5-1 and TRBJ1-2; 9 bases fit TRBD1. CDR3 length equals 13 residues. Germline CDR1 SGHRS, CDR2 YFSETQ. Trimming took 2 bases from V and 7 from J; bases not matched to a gene: 3.

The chain carries TRBV5-1 and TRBJ2-5; a weak D match, TRBD2 (5 bases). Trimming stripped 4 bases from V and 5 bases from J, with 15 bases between. The CDR3 is made up of 14 amino acids. Germline V lookup: CDR1 SGHRS, CDR2 YFSETQ. CDR3 bases: TGCGCCAGCAGCCCGGACGCTCCGGGGGAGACCCAGTACTTC. Residues: CASSPDAPGETQYF.

A remark on this clone: The same CDR3 is also encoded by other DNA sequences in this sample. The chain uses TRBV6-1 and TRBJ2-5; TRBD1 is a possible D gene (6 bases). The germline gives CDR1 MNHNS, CDR2 SASEGT. V was clipped by 2 bases and J by 2 bases, with 12 bases between them. This CDR3 is built from 15 residues. This chain's CDR3 is CASSELTGKQETQYF. CDR3 coding DNA: TGTGCCAGCAGTGAACTCACAGGGAAGCAAGAGACCCAGTACTTC.

V is TRBV28 and J is TRBJ1-1; D not certain. Germline CDR1 and CDR2: MDHEN and SYDVKM. Trimming took off 8 bases at V and 9 bases at J, with 13 bases between the two ends. CDR3 length: 11 residues. The CDR3 loop is CASYAAKKAFF. The CDR3 DNA sequence: TGTGCCAGCTACGCGGCGAAAAAAGCTTTCTTT.

The rearrangement links TRBV19 to TRBJ2-5; 7 bases agree with TRBD2. With 4 bases clipped from V and 3 bases from J, the junction kept 5 bases outside the gene matches. The CDR3 totals 14 residues. Germline values: CDR1 LNHDA, CDR2 SQIVND (reference sequence). This chain's CDR3 is CASSRASGEETQYF. The CDR3 DNA follows: TGTGCCAGTAGTAGGGCTAGCGGAGAAGAGACCCAGTACTTC.

Written as DNA, the CDR3 is TGTGCCAGCAGCCCCTGGGGCGGGAATACCTACGAGCAGTACTTC. Protein product: CASSPWGGNTYEQYF. This sequence joins TRBV5-6 and TRBJ2-7; tentative D call: TRBD2 (6 bases). Trimming took 4 bases from V and 2 from J, leaving 16 bases between them. Germline CDR1 and CDR2: SGHDT and YYEEEE. The CDR3 length is 15 residues.

The chain employs TRBV28 and TRBJ1-2, with a weak D call TRBD1 (6 bases). There are 14 residues in the CDR3. From germline, CDR1 is MDHEN and CDR2 SYDVKM. The V gene lost 3 bases and the J gene lost 8 bases, with 16 bases spanning the gap. This CDR3 reads CASSLADRSKGYTF. The CDR3 DNA follows: TGTGCCAGCAGTTTGGCTGACAGGTCTAAAGGCTACACCTTC.

V gene TRBV19 combines with J gene TRBJ2-1; 14 nucleotides line up with TRBD2. CDR1 is LNHDA, CDR2 SQIVND, per germline (reference sequence). This CDR3 has 16 amino acids. The trim removed 6 bases at V and 7 bases at J, leaving 8 bases unmatched. DNA of the CDR3: TGTGCCAGTAGCACGGAGAGGACTAGCGGGGGGAATGAGCAGTTCTTC. Its protein is CASSTERTSGGNEQFF.

V and J are TRBV18 and TRBJ2-3; D might be TRBD2 (6 bases). The CDR3 loop spans 14 amino acids. Germline V lookup: CDR1 KGHSH, CDR2 LQKENI. Trimming stripped 1 base from V and 6 bases from J, with 11 bases between. The CDR3, as DNA: TGTGCCAGCTCACCACAGGGAGGATCTGATACGCAGTATTTT. Its translation is CASSPQGGSDTQYF.

V and J are TRBV28 and TRBJ1-1, with TRBD1 as a possible D gene (5 bases). V dropped 3 bases and J dropped 5 bases, with 10 bases sitting between them. The CDR3 is 13 amino acids. The V gene's germline CDR1 is MDHEN and CDR2 SYDVKM. The CDR3 here is CASSFSAGTEAFF. Written as DNA, the CDR3 is TGTGCCAGCAGTTTTTCCGCAGGGACTGAAGCTTTCTTT.

The chain is built from TRBV5-4 and TRBJ2-3; TRBD1 aligns across 10 bases. From germline, CDR1 is SGHNT and CDR2 YYREEE (reference sequence). J lost 8 bases, V lost 7 bases, and 7 bases had no gene match. The CDR3 has 13 amino acids. This CDR3 reads CASRDRGDGTQYF. For the CDR3, the DNA is TGTGCCAGCCGGGACAGGGGTGATGGTACGCAGTATTTT.

This clone was seen a handful of times. The junction shows a germline mismatch at one end, possibly a read error. CDR3 DNA sequence: TGTGCCAGCAGTTACTCGGCGAACAGACAGGCCTCCTTATTT. Translating it yields CASSYSANRQASLF. The chain combines TRBV6-5 with TRBJ1-5, with D possibly matching TRBD1 (6 bases). The CDR3 sequence is 14 residues long. Per the germline V gene, CDR1 is MNHEY and CDR2 is SVGAGI.